The clone carrying this T cell receptor beta chain has more than one count but fewer than ten. This specimen belongs to a study of STAT5B mutations in CD4+ large granular lymphocyte leukemia. With V trimmed by 8 bases and J by 6 bases, 12 bases remained unmatched. CDR3 length: 14 residues. Germline CDR1 and CDR2: MDHEN and SYDVKM. Produced via immunoSEQ multiplex PCR; TCRdb's table is partial and in-frame only. Of around 34,000 clones listed, over 80% were seen once; the top ten hold around 4.5%. The V and J genes are TRBV28 and TRBJ1-1; 7 bases match TRBD1. The TCR originated in a human donor in good health. Sequenced: CD4+ T cells from blood buffy coats. The CDR3 sequence is CASLTTGTLPEAFF. The CDR3 DNA sequence: TGTGCCAGCCTTACGACAGGGACTCTACCTGAAGCTTTCTTT. The full variable domain, with the rest looked up from reference TRBV28 and TRBJ1-1, is DVKVTQSSRYLVKRTGEKVFLECVQDMDHENMFWYRQDPGLGLRLIYFSYDVKMKEKGDIPEGYSVSREKKERFSLILESASTNQTSMYLCASLTTGTLPEAFFGQGTRLTVV.